These T cell receptor beta chains were read from a single sample in a study of cytomegalovirus exposure and HLA in healthy donors. Here immunoSEQ multiplex PCR was the method, and the copy in TCRdb shows in-frame clones only, minus some. The data show 150,000 to 200,000 clones, approximately 73% seen once. The sample was PBMCs. These TCRs come from a man aged 50 to 59 in good health and CMV-seronegative. Both conserved end residues are part of each CDR3. Fields, in order: V gene, D gene, J gene, clone size, CDR3 protein, CDR3 DNA. D genes are given only for firm matches. The listing skips clone size in some rows; elsewhere it reads once, few, many or a size class.

TRBV29-1	.	TRBJ2-7	once	CSVEEPYNYEQYF	TGCAGCGTTGAAGAACCCTACAACTACGAGCAGTACTTC
TRBV9	TRBD2	TRBJ2-5	.	CASSVALAGEETQYF	TGTGCCAGCAGCGTAGCCCTAGCGGGGGAAGAGACCCAGTACTTC
TRBV6-5	TRBD1	TRBJ2-7	.	CASISGTDYEQYF	TGTGCCAGCATCTCTGGGACAGATTACGAGCAGTACTTC
TRBV2	TRBD2	TRBJ2-3	.	CARSGLAGGPGDTQYF	TGTGCCAGATCGGGACTAGCGGGGGGGCCGGGAGATACGCAGTATTTT
TRBV28	TRBD1	TRBJ1-2	few	CASSLGAFTGAGGYGYTF	TGTGCCAGCAGTTTGGGAGCGTTTACAGGGGCCGGTGGCTATGGCTACACCTTC
TRBV7-8	TRBD1	TRBJ1-2	.	CASSLGGTENYGYTF	TGTGCCAGCAGCTTAGGTGGGACAGAGAACTATGGCTACACCTTC
TRBV5-6	.	TRBJ2-7	.	CASSLAQGLGYEQYF	TGTGCCAGCAGCTTGGCCCAGGGACTGGGATACGAGCAGTACTTC
TRBV4-3	TRBD1	TRBJ2-4	.	CASSQDRGDRIGGNIQYF	TGCGCCAGCAGCCAAGATAGGGGGGACAGGATAGGAGGTAACATTCAGTACTTC
TRBV6-1	.	TRBJ2-5	.	CASSEGSGFETQYF	TGTGCCAGCAGTGAAGGTAGCGGCTTCGAGACCCAGTACTTC
TRBV2	TRBD1	TRBJ2-2	.	CAIPGQPDTGELFF	TGTGCCATCCCGGGACAGCCAGACACCGGGGAGCTGTTTTTT
TRBV7-9	.	TRBJ1-6	.	CASSAGQPGNSPLHF	TGTGCCAGCAGCGCCGGACAGCCGGGTAATTCACCCCTCCACTTT
TRBV5-1	.	TRBJ1-3	once	CASSLGTAGNTIYF	TGCGCCAGCAGCTTGGGGACAGCTGGAAACACCATATATTTT
TRBV5-4	.	TRBJ2-5	.	CASSLAGTQYF	TGTGCCAGCAGCTTGGCGGGGACCCAGTACTTC
TRBV7-8	TRBD1	TRBJ1-1	.	CASSGTGMNTEAFF	TGTGCCAGCAGCGGGACAGGGATGAACACTGAAGCTTTCTTT
TRBV2	.	TRBJ2-7	.	CASKVPRGTEQYF	TGTGCCAGCAAAGTCCCTAGGGGCACCGAGCAGTACTTC
TRBV2	.	TRBJ2-3	once	CASSGRRGTSTDTQYF	TGTGCCAGCAGTGGTCGGCGGGGTACTAGCACAGATACGCAGTATTTT
TRBV2	TRBD1	TRBJ2-2	.	CASSADRGSGELFF	TGTGCCAGCAGTGCTGACAGGGGGAGCGGGGAGCTGTTTTTT
TRBV28	.	TRBJ2-7	.	CASSLSPRVPISYEQYF	TGTGCCAGCAGTTTAAGCCCCAGGGTTCCTATATCCTACGAGCAGTACTTC
TRBV21-1	.	TRBJ1-6	few	CASSKLGGRCGQSYNSPLHF	TGTGCCAGCAGCAAATTGGGCGGTCGGTGCGGACAGTCTTATAATTCACCCCTCCACTTT
TRBV7-6	.	TRBJ2-3	.	CASSPRDSTQYF	TGTGCCAGCAGCCCTAGGGACTCCACGCAGTATTTT
TRBV6-1	TRBD2	TRBJ2-3	.	CASSRAGNTDTQYF	TGTGCCAGCAGCCGAGCGGGGAACACAGATACGCAGTATTTT
TRBV7-2	TRBD2	TRBJ2-3	.	CASSLMAGGQDTQYF	TGTGCCAGCAGCTTAATGGCGGGGGGGCAAGATACGCAGTATTTT
TRBV27	.	TRBJ2-1	.	CASSNHGNPNEQFF	TGTGCCAGCAGTAACCACGGGAACCCCAATGAGCAGTTCTTC
TRBV11-2	.	TRBJ2-7	.	CASSLAAEQYF	TGTGCCAGCAGCTTGGCGGCCGAGCAGTACTTC